The 16 T cell receptor beta chains below all came from one sample that was sequenced in a study of metastatic and nonmetastatic thyroid tumors. TCRdb re-called clones via MiXCR from the PCR reads. The sample contains tens of thousands of clones, approximately 15% of which appear only once. Each patient came to thyroid surgery without any prior treatment (of any kind). The sequenced sample consisted of blood. These receptors came from a male donor with papillary thyroid cancer or a benign thyroid nodule (not recorded which). Some clones in this sample may be carry-over from other donors' samples.

This clone was counted at least ten times. The chain carries TRBV20-1 and TRBJ1-4; 8 nucleotides match TRBD1. V gave up 6 bases and J gave up 0 bases; unmatched junction bases: 6. Germline V lookup: CDR1 DFQATT, CDR2 SNEGSKA (reference sequence). The CDR3 totals 15 residues. CDR3 sequence (DNA): TGCAGTGCCAAGGACAGGGTGGCAACTAATGAAAAACTGTTTTTT. It codes for CSAKDRVATNEKLFF.

This clone has only a few counts. This may be a read error: a much more frequent sequence differs by one nucleotide. V usage is TRBV5-1 and J usage is TRBJ2-7; a possible D gene is TRBD2 (5 bases). The CDR3 is 16 residues long. Germline CDR1 SGHRS, CDR2 YFSETQ. Here the CDR3 DNA reads TGCGCCAGCAGCCTCTTGTCACGGGGATCGACCTACGAACAGTACTTC. Protein sequence: CASSLLSRGSTYEQYF.

This clone appeared a few times. This sequence joins TRBV20-1 and TRBJ2-7; D is unresolved. Germline-derived CDR1 and CDR2 are DFQATT and SNEGSKA (reference sequence). The V and J ends lost 0 bases and 0 bases respectively, with 12 bases between them. The CDR3 is 15 residues long. Here the CDR3 reads CSARDGRLSSYEQYF. The DNA for the CDR3 is TGCAGTGCTAGAGACGGACGCCTAAGCTCCTACGAGCAGTACTTC.

In this sample, this clone turned up many times. The chain combines TRBV27 with TRBJ2-6, with D maybe TRBD1 (6 bases). There are 16 residues in the CDR3. V shed 3 bases and J shed 3 bases, with 12 bases lying between them. Germline V gene sequence: CDR1 MNHEY, CDR2 SMNVEV (reference sequence). The CDR3 DNA sequence: TGTGCCAGCAGTTTGTACAGGGCAATTGGGGCCAACGTCCTGACTTTC. Translation: CASSLYRAIGANVLTF.

This clone was recorded a few times. This chain's CDR3 is CASISYSYGYTF. CDR3 coding DNA: TGTGCCAGCATTTCCTACTCCTATGGCTACACCTTC. The chain recombines TRBV2 with TRBJ1-2; D remains unclear. Per germline, CDR1 SNHLY and CDR2 FYNNEI. This CDR3 region has 12 residues. V lost 7 bases and J 4 bases, leaving 10 bases between the germline ends.

The chain carries TRBV18 and TRBJ2-7; D is unclear. V lost 0 bases, J lost 3 bases, and 15 bases lay in between. The CDR3 spans 16 residues. In germline, CDR1 is KGHSH, CDR2 LQKENI. In DNA form, the CDR3 reads TGTGCCAGCTCACCACCCTTAAGTAACAGCTACTACGAGCAGTACTTC. The encoded protein is CASSPPLSNSYYEQYF.

In this sample, this clone turned up many times. The V gene is TRBV3-1, the J gene TRBJ2-7, with 10 bases that match TRBD2. CDR1 and CDR2 from the germline V gene are LGHDT and YNNKEL (reference sequence). The CDR3 length is 16 residues. V dropped 4 bases and J dropped 0; count of bases not matched to a gene: 6. The CDR3 bases are TGTGCCAGCAGCCCCGGACTAGCGGTAAGCTCCTACGAGCAGTACTTC. Translating gives CASSPGLAVSSYEQYF.

By its share, this clone is medium-sized. The chain couples TRBV28 to TRBJ2-2, with 11 bases that match TRBD2. The junction had 2 bases not matched to a gene; V was cut back by 2 bases and J by 6 bases. Per the germline V gene, CDR1 is MDHEN and CDR2 is SYDVKM. CDR3 length equals 15 residues. The DNA of the CDR3 is TGTGCCAGCAGTTTACTAGCGGGAGGAGCCGGGGAGCTGTTTTTT. Its protein product is CASSLLAGGAGELFF.

This clone was found many times. The V call is TRBV7-3, the J call TRBJ2-3, with D maybe TRBD2 (7 bases). Trimming left V 5 bases short and J 5 bases short, with 14 bases between. CDR3 length equals 14 residues. Germline V lookup: CDR1 SGHTA, CDR2 FQGTGA. The CDR3, as DNA: TGTGCCAGCAGCAGGGGGGCTAGCGGAGATACGCAGTATTTT. Translation: CASSRGASGDTQYF.

This clone was detected many times. This chain uses TRBV7-2 with TRBJ1-5; 7 bases are a match to TRBD1. V lost 6 bases, J lost 4 bases, and 12 bases stayed unmatched. Per the germline V gene, CDR1 is SGHTA and CDR2 is FQGNSA. The CDR3 spans 16 residues. The CDR3 bases are TGTGCCAGCAGACGGACAGGAACCCATGGTAATCAGCCCCAGCATTTT. It is translated as CASRRTGTHGNQPQHF.

This clone was counted at least ten times. The CDR3 DNA is TGTGCCAGCAGCGTGGCAGATACGCAGTATTTT. It codes for CASSVADTQYF. This chain joins TRBV13 and TRBJ2-3; D remains ambiguous. CDR1 is PRHDT, CDR2 FYEKMQ, per germline (reference sequence). V lost 5 bases and J lost 4, with 4 bases in between. The CDR3 loop spans 11 amino acids.

This clone was found many times. The CDR3 nucleotides are TGTGCCAGCAGGGGAGGGGTGGGAGGCCACGAGCAGTACTTC. Translated, it gives CASRGGVGGHEQYF. The chain carries TRBV7-9 and TRBJ2-7; the match to TRBD2 covers 7 bases. Trimming removed 6 bases from V and 5 bases from J; junction bases left unmatched: 10. Germline CDR1 and CDR2: SEHNR and FQNEAQ (reference sequence). The CDR3 has 14 amino acids.

The V and J genes are TRBV12-3 or TRBV12-4 and TRBJ2-7, with D maybe TRBD2 (5 bases). This CDR3 contains 15 residues. V was clipped by 0 bases and J by 5 bases, with 14 bases between them. The CDR3 sequence: CASSLAPGGANEQYF. For the CDR3, the DNA is TGTGCCAGCAGTTTAGCCCCTGGAGGAGCTAACGAGCAGTACTTC.

Points on this clone: The junction differs from germline at one of its ends, possibly a read error. The CDR3 reads CTSTPLEASGRRWTYNEQFF. The DNA for the CDR3 is TGTACCAGCACCCCCCTTGAGGCTAGCGGGAGGCGATGGACTTACAATGAGCAGTTCTTC. The chain uses TRBV6-2 or TRBV6-3 and TRBJ2-1; 11 bases map to TRBD2. The CDR3 spans 20 residues. In germline, CDR1 is MNHEY, CDR2 SVGEGT.

This clone has more than one count but fewer than ten. This chain links TRBV6-5 with TRBJ2-7, with TRBD1 identical over 9 bases. This CDR3 is 14 amino acids long. Germline V gene sequence: CDR1 MNHEY, CDR2 SVGAGI. V gave up 1 base and J gave up 5 bases; unmatched junction bases: 3. CDR3 nucleotides: TGTGCCAGCAGTTACTTCACAGGGGGCGACGAGCAGTACTTC. Amino acid sequence: CASSYFTGGDEQYF.

V and J are TRBV28 and TRBJ1-6; maybe TRBD1 (5 bases). V lost 2 bases and J 0 bases, leaving 5 bases between the germline ends. This CDR3 is built from 15 residues. Germline assignment: CDR1 MDHEN and CDR2 SYDVKM. The CDR3 sequence: CASSLQGSYNSPLHF. The CDR3, as DNA: TGTGCCAGCAGTTTACAGGGCTCCTATAATTCACCCCTCCACTTT.